A single sample gave rise to the 3 T cell receptor beta chains below, sequenced in a study of regulatory T cells in long-lasting Graves disease (dated by TCRdb to about 2021). The sample's time point label, decoded: newly diagnosed GD, antithyroid drugs for less than 3 months. For both TCR sequencing and RNA sequencing, RNA was extracted from PBMCs using TRIzol. Libraries were made using multiplex PCR. Sequencing was performed on an Illumina HiSeq 4000. CDR3 regions were amplified by Arm-PCR with iRepertoire HTBI primers to construct TCR beta libraries. TCRdb reanalyzed the raw reads on its own, using fastp at Q25 for trimming and MiXCR for clone calling, and kept in-frame beta chains. Rows with one shared CDR3 protein collapse into an entry with the most common genes and DNA. The sample table records 200,000 to 250,000 distinct CDR3 sequences; 20% of these occur just once. Approximately 13% of the sample is in the top ten clones.

Specimen: peripheral blood mononuclear cells (PBMCs), collected at new diagnosis, from a patient treated with antithyroid drugs. These receptors all come from a female donor with Graves disease.

This clonotype showed up many times. DNA for the CDR3: TGCAGTGCTAGAGATAGTTGGGGCACTGAAGCTTTCTTT. Its protein is CSARDSWGTEAFF. The V gene is TRBV20-1, the J gene TRBJ1-1; D remains unclear. V lost 0 bases to trimming and J lost 4 bases, with 9 bases between them. The CDR3 runs to 13 residues. Germline assignment: CDR1 DFQATT and CDR2 SNEGSKA (reference sequence).

This clonotype was detected ten times or more. This chain uses TRBV18 with TRBJ1-1, with 7 bases identical to TRBD1. This CDR3 contains 11 residues. Germline V CDR1 and CDR2: KGHSH, LQKENI. V shed 5 bases, J shed 11 bases, and the junction held 5 bases outside the gene matches. CDR3: CASSDRVTAFF. The CDR3 nucleotides are TGTGCCAGCTCAGACAGGGTTACGGCTTTCTTT.

J is TRBJ1-3 and V is TRBV5-5; tentative D call: TRBD1 (6 bases). The CDR3 runs 16 residues. From germline, CDR1 is SGHKS and CDR2 YYEKEE (reference sequence). V gave up 0 bases and J gave up 0 bases, with 10 bases separating them. This CDR3 reads CASSLVGDNSGNTIYF. Here the CDR3 DNA reads TGTGCCAGCAGCTTGGTAGGGGACAACTCTGGAAACACCATATATTTT.